This TCR beta chain is drawn from a study of cytomegalovirus exposure and HLA in healthy donors. Study-wide findings and caveats: Rare TCR sequences dominated, though some public TCRs recurred in many donors. In a later analysis, at a false discovery rate of 0.05, 15,000 to 20,000 TCR beta sequences matched HLA alleles.

In the PCR, 60 Vbeta and 13 Jbeta primers were used. Repertoires were generated with immunoSEQ multiplex PCR, while TCRdb's copy carries only in-frame clones and drops some. Among about 200,000 clones listed, about 82% were seen once. Germline-derived CDR1 and CDR2 are LNHDA and SQIVND (reference sequence). The CDR3 has 14 amino acids. Trimming shortened V by 4 bases and J by 5 bases, and 14 bases separated the two germline ends. Concerning this clone itself: The antigen is unknown.

The chain joins TRBV19 to TRBJ1-1; D uncertain. The source material was PBMCs. The receptor was derived from a man between 25 and 39 years old in good health and CMV-seronegative. The CDR3 region is CASSRLVAGTEAFF. The CDR3 DNA is TGTGCCAGTAGTAGATTGGTGGCGGGTACTGAAGCTTTCTTT.